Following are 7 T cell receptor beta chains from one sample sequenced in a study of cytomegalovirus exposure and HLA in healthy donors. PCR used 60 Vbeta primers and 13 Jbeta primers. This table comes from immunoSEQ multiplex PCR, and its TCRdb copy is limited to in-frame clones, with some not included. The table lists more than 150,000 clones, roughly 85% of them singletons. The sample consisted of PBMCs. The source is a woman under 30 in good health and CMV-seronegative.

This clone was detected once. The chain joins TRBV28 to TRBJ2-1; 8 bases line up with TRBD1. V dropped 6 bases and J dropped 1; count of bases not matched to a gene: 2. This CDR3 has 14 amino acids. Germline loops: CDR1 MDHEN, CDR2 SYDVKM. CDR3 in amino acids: CASSRTGSYNEQFF. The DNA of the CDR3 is TGTGCCAGCAGCCGGACAGGGTCCTACAATGAGCAGTTCTTC.

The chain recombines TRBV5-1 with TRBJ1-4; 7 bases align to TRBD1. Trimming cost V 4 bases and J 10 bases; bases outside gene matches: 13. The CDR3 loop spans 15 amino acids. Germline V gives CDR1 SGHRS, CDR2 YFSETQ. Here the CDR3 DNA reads TGCGCCAGCAGCCCCCGGGACAGTCTAGTGGGAAAACTGTTTTTT. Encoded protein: CASSPRDSLVGKLFF.

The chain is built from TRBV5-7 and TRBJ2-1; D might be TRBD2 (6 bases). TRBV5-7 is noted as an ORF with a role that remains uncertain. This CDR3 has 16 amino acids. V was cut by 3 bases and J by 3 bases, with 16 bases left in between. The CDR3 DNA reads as TGTGCCAGCAGCTGGGGTCCCGCGGGGAGCTACAATGAGCAGTTCTTC. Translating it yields CASSWGPAGSYNEQFF.

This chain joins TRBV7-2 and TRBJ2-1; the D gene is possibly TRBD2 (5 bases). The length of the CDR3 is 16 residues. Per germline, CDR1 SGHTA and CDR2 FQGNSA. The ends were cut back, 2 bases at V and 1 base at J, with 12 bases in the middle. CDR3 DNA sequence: TGTGCCAGCAGCTTATTCCAGCGGAATTCCTACAATGAGCAGTTCTTC. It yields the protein CASSLFQRNSYNEQFF.

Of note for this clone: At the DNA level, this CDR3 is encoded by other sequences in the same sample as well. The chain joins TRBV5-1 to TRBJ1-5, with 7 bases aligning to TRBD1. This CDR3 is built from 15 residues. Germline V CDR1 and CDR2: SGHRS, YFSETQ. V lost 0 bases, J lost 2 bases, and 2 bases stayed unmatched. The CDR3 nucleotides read TGCGCCAGCAGCTTGGGACAGGGAGGCAATCAGCCCCAGCATTTT. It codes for CASSLGQGGNQPQHF.

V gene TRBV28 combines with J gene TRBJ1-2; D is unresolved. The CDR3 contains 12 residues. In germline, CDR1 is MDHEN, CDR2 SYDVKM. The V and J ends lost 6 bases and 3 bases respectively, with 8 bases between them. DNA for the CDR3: TGTGCCAGCAGGGTACAGCACTATGGCTACACCTTC. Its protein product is CASRVQHYGYTF.

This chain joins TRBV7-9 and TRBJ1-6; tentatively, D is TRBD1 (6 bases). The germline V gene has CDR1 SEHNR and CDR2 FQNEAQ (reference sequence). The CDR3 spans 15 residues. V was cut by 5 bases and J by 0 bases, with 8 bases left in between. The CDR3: CASSTGSSYNSPLHF. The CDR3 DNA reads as TGTGCCAGCAGCACAGGGAGCTCCTATAATTCACCCCTCCACTTT.